This T cell receptor (beta chain) was profiled in a study of blood T cell repertoires in COVID-19. The wider study: Researchers got acute and convalescent COVID-19 samples from the United States, Italy and Spain. PBMCs, B-cell-depleted T cells, or T cells provided the cDNA or gDNA that made up the material.

In the original workflow: Estimated nucleated cell counts came from reference gene primer amplification. The data were produced by immunoSEQ multiplex PCR, yet TCRdb's version contains in-frame clones alone and is incomplete. Clone size and the V and J calls come from that table; the DNA yielded D and trimming. The data show approximately 47,000 clones, 88% seen once. V was clipped by 0 bases and J by 5 bases, with 15 bases between them. The germline V gene encodes CDR1 SGHNT and CDR2 YYREEE (reference sequence). This CDR3 has 16 residues. The sequence came from a human donor with active COVID-19. The donor label of this sample is uncertain. Material for sequencing was peripheral blood. V is TRBV5-4 and J is TRBJ2-1; the D gene is possibly TRBD1 (7 bases). The CDR3 region has the DNA TGTGCCAGCAGCTTGGCCCAGGGGGGATCCAACAATGAGCAGTTCTTC. This encodes CASSLAQGGSNNEQFF.